This T cell receptor beta chain was found in a study of CD8 T cells in ankylosing spondylitis. The CDR3 covers 19 residues. The germline V gene has CDR1 SGHTA and CDR2 FQGNSA. The V segment lost 4 bases and the J segment 0 bases; nucleotides outside the gene matches: 10. In TCRdb, the 5' RACE reads were re-called with MiXCR into one record per CDR3 protein. The sample has roughly 40,000 distinct CDR3 sequences; 16% are singletons. The chain has TRBV7-2 and TRBJ2-6; the match to TRBD1 covers 9 bases. This TCR derives from a male donor with ankylosing spondylitis or in good health (not recorded which). The sequenced sample was blood. CDR3 sequence: CASSSNPGQGFSGANVLTF. The CDR3 coding sequence is TGTGCCAGCAGCTCTAACCCGGGACAGGGTTTCTCTGGGGCCAACGTCCTGACTTTC.